This TCR beta chain was sequenced for a study of vaccination and CD4 T cells after COVID-19. The overall study: Either a CEFX pool, an HIV-1 Nef pool, or no peptide was added to control cultures.

Treatment given: roughly ten-day PBMC culture with coronavirus spike peptide pools or control peptides (ViraFEST assay). Antigen-specific T cell expansion with peptide pools preceded TCR sequencing in the ViraFEST approach. An Oncomine TCR Beta short-read assay was used to sequence the DNA from cultured CD4+ T cells. CD4+ T cells were cultured, and genomic DNA was extracted from them. TCRdb analysed the PCR reads with MiXCR anew, one entry per CDR3 protein. Of 3,500 to 5,000 distinct CDR3 sequences listed, around a fifth were seen once; the top ten hold less than 20%. CDR3 size: 13 residues. CDR1 is SNHLY and CDR2 is FYNNEI in the germline V gene. With V trimmed by 6 bases and J by 5 bases, 3 bases remained unmatched. This clonotype counts as medium-sized. Its antigen is as yet unknown.

The sequenced sample consisted of CD4+ T cells from blood, cultured in vitro. The chain employs TRBV2 and TRBJ2-5; 10 bases are a match to TRBD1. The clonotype originates from a human donor who had recovered from COVID-19. CDR3: CASRDRGGETQYF. The CDR3 DNA sequence: TGTGCCAGCAGGGACAGGGGGGGTGAGACCCAGTACTTC.